What follows describes a single T cell receptor beta chain. This clone was seen once. Its target antigen remains unknown. No base-level quality is on record; no much larger clone is a single base apart. The germline V gene provides CDR1 SGHRS and CDR2 YFSETQ. V and J are truncated by 5 bases and 8 bases respectively, leaving an intervening sequence of 17 bases. CDR3 length: 14 amino acids, cysteine to phenylalanine. The only DNA kept is the CDR3, 42 bases in frame from the first base. These data belong to a study of cytomegalovirus exposure and HLA in healthy donors (dated by TCRdb to 2017 to 2019). Regarding the study in general: According to an earlier analysis of several hundred of the donors, roughly 180 million T cells yielded over 100 million unique TCR beta sequences and less than 300 Gb of sequence data. About 300 gigabases of sequencing data and around 80 million unique TCR sequences made up an early release that covered several hundred HLA-typed donors. Among the roughly 390 genotyped donors, around 81% belonged to the genetic ancestry cluster associated with self-reported Caucasian donors. The study aimed to test whether signatures of past pathogen exposure could be identified by cataloging public T cell receptors. The T cell repertoires of 666 subjects were profiled by immunosequencing and related to cytomegalovirus serostatus. A separate validation cohort of about 110 different subjects was used in addition to the roughly 640-subject first cohort. The study combined high-throughput TCR immunosequencing, statistical association of individual TCRs with disease status, and machine learning to predict cytomegalovirus infection status. A later analysis re-analyzed previously published TCR beta repertoires from roughly 630 donors and added high-resolution HLA genotyping to study TCR occurrence patterns. In the later analysis, no new phenotypic data were used to find candidate immune exposures; instead, reliance was placed on TCR beta sequences and their occurrence across donors. In an earlier analysis of roughly 540 of the donors, high-throughput TCR beta sequencing was used to judge whether each TCR beta V gene segment behaved as functional or pseudogenic. Alongside the repertoire data, information on donor age, sex, ethnicity and CMV serostatus was compiled. A later genetic analysis used genome-wide SNP genotypes for about 55% of the 666 donors, treating that subset as a discovery cohort. Every discovery cohort repertoire had been produced on one sequencing platform. Class I and class II HLA loci were covered by the typing at four-digit resolution. The number of donors typed differed by locus, with 629-630 for A, B, C, DRB1 and DQB1, roughly 550 for DQA1, some 570 for DPA1, and approximately 470 for DPB1. Because of strong linkage in the cohort, roughly five DR-DQ haplotypes were treated as single units for association and clustering. On average, 235,054 unique TCR beta nucleotide sequences were sequenced per donor among a few hundred genotyped donors of the cohort, with 15% to 20% of those sequences being non-productive. On the study overall, not on this receptor specifically: The cohort was sequenced for TCR beta chains only, and without alpha or paired-chain data the features that could be detected were limited. A few of the identified cytomegalovirus-associated TCR beta chains were confirmed in vitro to be specific for cytomegalovirus antigens. The sequencing pipeline was judged likely to have produced a cluster of highly shared sequence variants as a technical artifact. Because HLA typing was unavailable for some donors at each locus, only the typed subset was used in association tests. A later genetic analysis reported fewer N-insertions in productive TCRs among donors in an Asian-associated ancestry cluster than the approximately 670-donor mean. According to a later analysis, most CMV-associated TCR beta chains appeared to be HLA-restricted, and the HLA associations seemed to be driven largely by CMV exposure. In a later analysis, the rate of TCR association differed among HLA loci, with DRB1 alleles having the most associated TCRs and HLA-C alleles having the fewest. The study gave a list of some 150 TCR beta chains associated with cytomegalovirus. Correlated functional status among segregating V segments might be attributable to linkage disequilibrium, but an unknown experimental factor could not be ruled out. In a later analysis, several top co-occurrence clusters were reported to appear linked to parvovirus B19, influenza, CMV and Epstein-Barr virus. In a later analysis, HLA-associated TCR beta chains were found to be more clonally expanded and to have lower generation probabilities than equally common non-associated chains. The earlier analysis of 587 of the donors excluded 15 to 20 rarely observed V segments, including chromosome 9 orphons, because counts were too low. A further reported finding was that TCR beta sequences accurately predicted the HLA-A and HLA-B alleles for most subjects in the first cohort. The authors suggested that the approach could potentially be generalized to other disease states and immunological phenotypes. When HLA alleles, especially DR and DQ, strongly co-occurred, TCR associations were difficult to assign to individual alleles. Specific HLA alleles were associated with 18,000 or so TCR beta sequences at a false discovery rate of 0.05 in a later analysis. Because the 87-base-pair reads could not distinguish some IMGT-functional V segments, including TRBV6-2 and TRBV6-3, those segments were excluded. Cytomegalovirus status was reported to be diagnosed by the classifier with high specificity and sensitivity in both the original and validation cohorts. A later genetic analysis associated a missense DCLRE1C variant with V-gene and J-gene trimming of TCR beta chains, and an independent cohort replicated the association. Immune exposure information for the cohort was limited to CMV serostatus. In an earlier analysis of fewer than 750 of the donors, most TCR beta V segments were observed in productive rearrangements about 87% or about 30% of the time, broadly matching IMGT annotations. Across donors, most TCR sequences were observed very rarely, whereas some public TCRs were present in many individuals. Roughly uniform sequencing depth across donors was assumed in presence/absence analyses, although this assumption may not hold.

The cohort consisted of some 730 healthy bone marrow donors. All cohort members were sampled while nominally healthy, although unrecorded immune exposures were likely present. The donor was CMV seronegative and belonged to the group of under 400 seronegative cohort members. A peripheral blood sample was collected from each donor, and TCR beta sequencing was performed on peripheral blood mononuclear cells. Genomic DNA extraction from the blood cell samples was performed with the Qiagen DNeasy Blood Extraction Kit. Libraries came from the immunoSEQ multiplex PCR assay. A mixture of 60 forward primers for TCR Vbeta segments and 13 reverse primers for TCR Jbeta segments was used in the multiplex PCR. Amplification of the CDR3 region of rearranged TCR beta genes was performed with a multiplex PCR assay on genomic DNA. The amplified TCR beta libraries were sequenced on the Illumina HiSeq System as 87-base-pair reads. The published analysis was carried out like this. A later analysis counted 65 million to 90 million unique TCR beta chains across the 666 repertoires, and 9.5 million to 11 million of these chains were shared by at least two donors. To remove PCR and sequencing errors, raw reads were error-corrected and collapsed into unique sequences using a nearest-neighbor algorithm that merged closely related sequences. To assign V, D and J gene segments, CDR3 sequences were aligned to IMGT reference sequences. For a sequence to be retained, at least a six-nucleotide match to both a V gene segment and a J gene segment was required. A rearrangement counted as productive if the CDR3 had no stop codons and remained in frame with V and J, and every other rearrangement counted as non-productive. Following IMGT convention, CDR3 was defined as the stretch from the second conserved V-encoded cysteine up to the conserved J-encoded phenylalanine. The earlier analysis of some 540 of the donors excluded any sequence lacking an unambiguous match to a single V gene segment. An earlier analysis of approximately 590 of the donors classified V segments as functional when productive rearrangements were above 56.7% and as segregating when the standard deviation between donors was above 5%. To diagnose cytomegalovirus status from the catalog of TCR beta chain sequences, a statistical classification framework was built. A later analysis assigned V and J genes by comparing TCR nucleotide sequences with IMGT/GENE-DB human TR gene sequences. The TCRdist pipeline was used in a later analysis to assign CDR3 sequences and most-parsimonious VDJ recombination scenarios. In a later analysis, each TCR beta chain was defined by its CDR3 amino acid sequence together with its V-gene family, and reads lacking a unique V-gene family were excluded. In a later analysis, nearly 600 highly shared, low-generation-probability nucleotide sequences were removed to address suspected cross-contamination and a sequencing artifact. In a later analysis, a clonal expansion index for each public chain was calculated from normalized within-repertoire ranks of inferred template counts. Generation probabilities in a later analysis came from a VDJ recombination model fitted to out-of-frame rearrangements, and those results were checked against IGoR. A later analysis scored TCR-TCR, TCR-HLA and TCR-CMV co-occurrence with hypergeometric tests, applying a repertoire-size bias correction to TCR pairs. To estimate false discovery rates, a later analysis permuted the HLA or CMV assignments 20 times. A later analysis grouped co-occurring TCRs with DBSCAN, adding TCRdist sequence similarity when clustering within HLA-allele-positive subsets. Repertoires with fewer than 30,000 or more than 120,000 public chains were left out of co-occurrence clustering, as were about 5 repertoires with anomalous nucleotide sharing. Drawn from immuneACCESS, this table holds only the in-frame rearrangements with V and J called that TCRdb kept. Clones are partly lost; checked studies trace under half to an unresolved V gene and leave the rest unexplained. V and J calls and clone size follow that table, whereas D and trimming were derived from the DNA. Across this sample there are about 170,000 clones, with 82% seen only once. In total, the top ten clones hold approximately 1.6% of the sample.

Recombination linked TRBV5-1 to TRBJ2-1, with TRBD2 tentatively as D gene (6 bases match). This clonotype was sampled from a male donor in good health and CMV-seronegative. Sequencing was done on a sample of PBMCs. The bases read TGCGCCAGCAGACGGGAGTTTGTCGTGCATGAGCAGTTCTTC. Its protein reads: CASRREFVVHEQFF.